Shown below are 22 T cell receptor beta chains from a single sample sequenced in a study of T cells in Graves' hyperthyroidism and ophthalmopathy. Amplification targeted TCR beta CDR3 regions from RNA transcripts. Using the HTBI primer set, a first-round RT-PCR was run on the TCR CDR3. Using its own MiXCR run on the multiplex PCR reads, TCRdb lists one record per CDR3 protein. The table shows approximately 600,000 distinct CDR3 sequences, with around 21% occurring only once. Sequenced input: blood. The receptors originated from a man in his thirties or forties with Graves' ophthalmopathy.

This chain links TRBV3-1 with TRBJ2-7; D might be TRBD1 or TRBD2, each matching 5 bases. The length of the CDR3 is 18 residues. V lost 0 bases to trimming and J lost 2 bases, with 20 bases between them. Germline V gives CDR1 LGHDT, CDR2 YNNKEL (reference sequence). CDR3 sequence: CASSQEWSGRGSPYEQYF. Here the CDR3 DNA reads TGTGCCAGCAGCCAAGAATGGTCGGGAAGGGGTAGTCCCTACGAGCAGTACTTC.

This clonotype was found a few times. A single base separates this from a much larger clone, so it may be a read error. This CDR3 fails to terminate in the conserved phenylalanine or tryptophan, so it likely reflects a read error. The rearrangement links TRBV12-3 or TRBV12-4 to TRBJ2-7; 8 nucleotides agree with TRBD2. The CDR3 is made up of 13 amino acids. V lost 5 bases and J lost 4; bases outside the gene matches: 4. In nucleotides, the CDR3 is TGTGCCAGCAGTAGCGTAGCGGGATACGAGCAGTACCTC. This translates into CASSSVAGYEQYL.

This clonotype was seen more than once but under ten times. The chain has TRBV3-1 and TRBJ2-5; D is perhaps TRBD1 or TRBD2 (6 bases each). The CDR3 is made up of 15 amino acids. Trimming stripped 4 bases from V and 5 bases from J, with 17 bases between. Germline CDR1 and CDR2: LGHDT and YNNKEL (reference sequence). The DNA for the CDR3 is TGTGCCAGCAGCCGCGGGACCATAGGGGGTGAGACCCAGTACTTC. It translates to CASSRGTIGGETQYF.

This clonotype was seen ten or more times. The V call is TRBV7-9, the J call TRBJ2-4, with D possibly matching TRBD2 (6 bases). The CDR3 has 14 amino acids. CDR1 is SEHNR and CDR2 is FQNEAQ in the germline V gene (reference sequence). V lost 1 base and J 8 bases, leaving 12 bases between the germline ends. The CDR3 is CASSLGRGQDIQYF. Written as DNA, the CDR3 is TGTGCCAGCAGCTTAGGGAGGGGCCAGGACATTCAGTACTTC.

This clonotype was observed a few times. The chain is built from TRBV20-1 and TRBJ2-7; 9 bases are shared with TRBD2. CDR1 DFQATT and CDR2 SNEGSKA come from the germline V gene (reference sequence). The CDR3 totals 14 residues. J lost 3 bases, V lost 7 bases, and 10 bases had no gene match. CDR3 amino acids: CSVVRREGHYEQYF. As DNA, the CDR3 is TGCAGTGTGGTGCGGCGGGAGGGCCACTACGAGCAGTACTTC.

Written as DNA, the CDR3 is TGTGCCAGCAGCTCGTTAGCGGGATCAGATACGCAGTATTTT. Translation gives CASSSLAGSDTQYF. V gene TRBV7-8 combines with J gene TRBJ2-3; TRBD2 matches at 8 bases. This CDR3 has 14 amino acids. Germline V gives CDR1 SGHVS, CDR2 FQNEAQ. V gave up 4 bases and J gave up 4 bases; unmatched junction bases: 4.

This clonotype appeared many times. The chain joins TRBV6-1 to TRBJ2-1; 7 nucleotides match TRBD2. Germline CDR1 reads MNHNS; CDR2 reads SASEGT. This CDR3 comprises 13 residues. J was trimmed by 8 bases and V by 7 bases; bases with no gene match: 8. This chain's CDR3 is CASTAGWGDEQFF. The CDR3 region has the DNA TGTGCCAGCACAGCGGGGTGGGGCGATGAGCAGTTCTTC.

The J gene is TRBJ2-1, the V gene TRBV28, with D uncertain. This CDR3 is built from 12 residues. CDR1 and CDR2 from the germline V gene are MDHEN and SYDVKM. Trimming cost V 7 bases and J 6 bases, with 10 bases left between them. The CDR3 region is CASITEFNEQFF. CDR3 coding DNA: TGTGCCAGCATCACGGAGTTCAATGAGCAGTTCTTC. The whole variable domain, remainder taken from reference TRBV28 and TRBJ2-1, is DVKVTQSSRYLVKRTGEKVFLECVQDMDHENMFWYRQDPGLGLRLIYFSYDVKMKEKGDIPEGYSVSREKKERFSLILESASTNQTSMYLCASITEFNEQFFGPGTRLTVL.

This clonotype was found a few times. The CDR3 spells CASSQNPGPDEQYF. The CDR3 coding sequence is TGCGCCAGCAGCCAAAATCCGGGACCCGATGAGCAGTACTTC. This sequence joins TRBV4-1 and TRBJ2-7; D could derive from TRBD1 or TRBD2 (5 bases each). This CDR3 is 14 amino acids long. V dropped 2 bases and J dropped 7 bases, with 15 bases sitting between them. Germline V lookup: CDR1 MGHRA, CDR2 YSYEKL.

This clonotype was seen more than once but under ten times. V usage is TRBV6-1 and J usage is TRBJ2-7; unclear D gene. With 4 bases removed from V and 5 bases from J, the gap between germline ends came to 6 bases. The CDR3 runs to 11 residues. From germline, CDR1 is MNHNS and CDR2 SASEGT. CDR3 sequence reads: CASSAHDEQYF. CDR3 in DNA: TGTGCCAGCAGTGCCCACGACGAGCAGTACTTC.

The chain has TRBV7-6 and TRBJ2-7; D uncertain. The germline V and J ends were trimmed by 1 base and 2 bases, with 6 bases remaining between them. CDR1 and CDR2 from the germline V gene are SGHVS and FNYEAQ. The CDR3 loop spans 13 amino acids. As DNA, the CDR3 is TGTGCCAGCAGCTTAGGGATTACCTACGAGCAGTACTTC. This sequence encodes CASSLGITYEQYF.

In this sample, this clonotype turned up a few times. The gene calls are TRBV9 and TRBJ2-3; unclear D gene. V dropped 3 bases and J dropped 2 bases, with 7 bases sitting between them. This CDR3 comprises 13 residues. The germline V gene has CDR1 SGDLS and CDR2 YYNGEE. Here the CDR3 reads CASSEQDTDTQYF. The CDR3 nucleotides are TGTGCCAGCAGCGAGCAGGACACAGATACGCAGTATTTT.

This clonotype was recorded many times. This chain uses TRBV7-2 with TRBJ2-7; 11 nucleotides align to TRBD2. The CDR3 has 14 amino acids. CDR1 SGHTA and CDR2 FQGNSA come from the germline V gene. After removal of 5 bases from V and 0 bases from J, the junction contained 0 bases not matched to a gene. CDR3 sequence (DNA): TGTGCCAGCAGCGGACTAGCGGGCTCCTACGAGCAGTACTTC. Residues: CASSGLAGSYEQYF.

For this clonotype: A read error may account for a junction end that differs from germline. The chain uses TRBV5-1 and TRBJ2-1, with D unresolved. The CDR3 runs 18 residues. Per germline, CDR1 SGHRS and CDR2 YFSETQ. This CDR3 is CASSRYSVIASAPNEQFF. The CDR3 nucleotides are TGTGCCAGCAGCCGGTATTCAGTCATCGCCTCAGCCCCCAATGAGCAGTTCTTC.

This chain joins TRBV7-2 and TRBJ1-2; the D gene is possibly TRBD1 (6 bases). The germline V and J ends were trimmed by 3 bases and 2 bases, with 13 bases remaining between them. The germline V gene has CDR1 SGHTA and CDR2 FQGNSA. The CDR3 is 15 residues long. The CDR3: CASSFRQVSNYGYTF. CDR3 coding DNA: TGTGCCAGCAGCTTTCGACAGGTTTCCAACTATGGCTACACCTTC.

A few counts support this clonotype. CDR3 residues: CASSEMVGGVNNEQFF. DNA of the CDR3: TGCGCCAGCAGCGAAATGGTTGGGGGAGTCAACAATGAGCAGTTCTTC. V is TRBV5-1 and J is TRBJ2-1, with D perhaps given as TRBD1 or TRBD2 (5 bases each). The CDR3 totals 16 residues. The germline CDR1 and CDR2 sequences are SGHRS and YFSETQ. V lost 4 bases and J lost 5, with 19 bases in between. Full variable domain (remainder filled in from reference TRBV5-1 and TRBJ2-1): KAGVTQTPRYLIKTRGQQVTLSCSPISGHRSVSWYQQTPGQGLQFLFEYFSETQRNKGNFPGRFSGRQFSNSRSEMNVSTLELGDSALYLCASSEMVGGVNNEQFFGPGTRLTVL.

A few counts support this clonotype. The V call is TRBV5-1, the J call TRBJ2-1; 11 bases align to TRBD1. In germline, CDR1 is SGHRS, CDR2 YFSETQ. V was pared by 4 bases and J by 5 bases, with 8 bases of the junction left unmatched. The CDR3 loop spans 16 amino acids. CDR3 sequence: CASSPRPGQGDNEQFF. The CDR3 nucleotides are TGCGCCAGCAGCCCCCGACCGGGACAGGGGGACAATGAGCAGTTCTTC.

V and J are TRBV28 and TRBJ2-7; TRBD1 is a possible D gene (5 bases). This CDR3 is 12 amino acids long. The ends were cut back, 6 bases at V and 2 bases at J, with 8 bases in the middle. Germline CDR1 MDHEN, CDR2 SYDVKM. The CDR3 reads CASRTATYEQYF. The CDR3 DNA is TGTGCCAGCAGGACAGCTACCTACGAGCAGTACTTC.

The J gene is TRBJ1-1, the V gene TRBV15; D not resolved. The V gene's germline CDR1 is LNHNV and CDR2 YYDKDF (reference sequence). V lost 5 bases to trimming and J lost 9 bases, with 16 bases between them. The CDR3 totals 13 residues. DNA of the CDR3: TGTGCCACCAGCTCCCTCTTGGGAGACAAAGCTTTCTTT. Protein: CATSSLLGDKAFF. Combining the CDR3 with reference TRBV15 and TRBJ1-1 gives the whole variable domain DAMVIQNPRYQVTQFGKPVTLSCSQTLNHNVMYWYQQKSSQAPKLLFHYYDKDFNNEADTPDNFQSRRPNTSFCFLDIRSPGLGDTAMYLCATSSLLGDKAFFGQGTRLTVV.

This clonotype appeared many times. The chain couples TRBV27 to TRBJ2-7, with 8 bases identical to TRBD2. The CDR3 loop spans 17 amino acids. Germline V gives CDR1 MNHEY, CDR2 SMNVEV (reference sequence). The trim removed 7 bases at V and 5 bases at J, leaving 19 bases unmatched. The CDR3 DNA reads as TGTGCCAGCATGCCCTATTTGACGGGAGGGCCAATTGACGAGCAGTACTTC. Amino acids: CASMPYLTGGPIDEQYF.

V usage is TRBV28 and J usage is TRBJ1-6, with no clear D. The CDR3 totals 15 residues. Germline CDR1 reads MDHEN; CDR2 reads SYDVKM. With 6 bases removed from V and 6 bases from J, the gap between germline ends came to 15 bases. The CDR3 DNA reads as TGTGCCAGCAGCCTTGGGGTGGACTTTAATTCACCCCTCCACTTT. This gives the protein CASSLGVDFNSPLHF.

This clonotype was recorded at least ten times. The V call is TRBV20-1, the J call TRBJ1-4; D unresolved. V was cut by 3 bases and J by 7 bases, with 9 bases left in between. Germline assignment: CDR1 DFQATT and CDR2 SNEGSKA (reference sequence). This CDR3 is 12 amino acids long. The CDR3 DNA reads as TGCAGTGCTAGTGGGAGCTCTGAAAAACTGTTTTTT. Translation: CSASGSSEKLFF.